The 30 T cell receptor beta chains below were found in one sample sequenced in a study of blood T cell repertoires in COVID-19. Using immunoSEQ multiplex PCR, the repertoire was profiled, and TCRdb retains in-frame clones only, with some absent. The table lists 90,000 to 150,000 clones, roughly 88% of them singletons. Sequencing was performed on peripheral blood. Every receptor here comes from a woman aged 50 to 65 with active or convalescent COVID-19.

The chain employs TRBV3-1 (or the pseudogene TRBV3-2) and TRBJ2-4; 9 positions agree with TRBD2. With V trimmed by 1 base and J by 8 bases, 6 bases remained unmatched. The CDR3 extends over 15 amino acids. Per the germline V gene, CDR1 is LGHDT and CDR2 is YNNKEL (reference sequence). The CDR3 spells CASSQGGRALDIQYF. CDR3 coding DNA: TGTGCCAGCAGCCAAGGCGGGAGGGCCCTGGACATTCAGTACTTC.

This clone has just one count. V usage is TRBV7-6 and J usage is TRBJ2-7; D perhaps matches TRBD1 (6 bases). The V gene's germline CDR1 is SGHVS and CDR2 FNYEAQ. This CDR3 region has 15 residues. V gave up 4 bases and J gave up 5 bases, with 18 bases separating them. Here the CDR3 DNA reads TGTGCCAGCAGCTCGTGGGGGCCGAGTTCCCACGAGCAGTACTTC. Translation: CASSSWGPSSHEQYF.

The chain has TRBV28 and TRBJ1-1; D is perhaps TRBD1 (6 bases). This CDR3 spans 15 amino acids. V was pared by 10 bases and J by 4 bases, with 22 bases between. CDR1 and CDR2 from the germline V gene are MDHEN and SYDVKM. In DNA form, the CDR3 reads TGTGCCACCATTCGTGAGGACAGAGACTTCACTGAAGCTTTCTTT. This gives the protein CATIREDRDFTEAFF.

This clone appeared a few times. CDR3 coding DNA: TGTGCCAGCAGTTTGGGGACAGGGTTTGAAAAACTGTTTTTT. Encoded protein: CASSLGTGFEKLFF. The chain combines TRBV28 with TRBJ1-4, with 9 bases fitting TRBD1. Germline CDR1 MDHEN, CDR2 SYDVKM. CDR3 size: 14 residues. The V segment lost 3 bases and the J segment 7 bases; nucleotides outside the gene matches: 3. Complete variable domain (other parts from reference TRBV28 and TRBJ1-4): DVKVTQSSRYLVKRTGEKVFLECVQDMDHENMFWYRQDPGLGLRLIYFSYDVKMKEKGDIPEGYSVSREKKERFSLILESASTNQTSMYLCASSLGTGFEKLFFGSGTQLSVL.

This chain connects TRBV6-4 to TRBJ2-3; 9 bases match TRBD1. Germline V CDR1 and CDR2: MRHNA, SNTAGT. This CDR3 region has 16 residues. V lost 4 bases, J lost 3 bases, and 8 bases stayed unmatched. The CDR3 loop reads CASSAGQGRFTDTQYF. The CDR3 DNA reads TGTGCCAGCAGTGCGGGACAGGGACGTTTTACAGATACGCAGTATTTT.

This chain joins TRBV6-2 or TRBV6-3 and TRBJ2-5, with no clear D. CDR3 length: 13 residues. V gave up 6 bases and J gave up 2 bases, with 10 bases separating them. Germline V lookup: CDR1 MNHEY, CDR2 SVGEGT. CDR3 DNA: TGTGCCAGCAGCCGGCATAATCAAGAGACCCAGTACTTC. Its translation: CASSRHNQETQYF.

Here the CDR3 DNA reads TGTGCCAGCAGCTTAGTCCTAGCGGGAGGGATCTACAATGAGCAGTTCTTC. It codes for CASSLVLAGGIYNEQFF. The J gene is TRBJ2-1, the V gene TRBV7-2; TRBD2 agrees at 12 bases. The CDR3 length is 17 residues. Trimming cost V 1 base and J 3 bases; bases outside gene matches: 4. Per the germline V gene, CDR1 is SGHTA and CDR2 is FQGNSA. The full variable domain, rest sourced from reference TRBV7-2 and TRBJ2-1, is GAGVSQSPSNKVTEKGKDVELRCDPISGHTALYWYRQSLGQGLEFLIYFQGNSAPDKSGLPSDRFSAERTGGSVSTLTIQRTQQEDSAVYLCASSLVLAGGIYNEQFFGPGTRLTVL.

This chain uses TRBV24-1 with TRBJ2-1; 9 nucleotides line up with TRBD2. The CDR3 loop spans 17 amino acids. V was pared by 1 base and J by 7 bases, with 10 bases of the junction left unmatched. Germline assignment: CDR1 KGHDR and CDR2 SFDVKD. The CDR3 region has the DNA TGTGCCACCAGTGATTTCAGAATGGCGGGAGGGAGGAATGAGCAGTTCTTC. Its translation: CATSDFRMAGGRNEQFF.

The chain uses TRBV4-1 and TRBJ2-3, with D perhaps matching TRBD2 (7 bases). The CDR3 is 17 residues long. Per germline, CDR1 MGHRA and CDR2 YSYEKL. V shed 1 base and J shed 6 bases, with 20 bases lying between them. This CDR3 is CASSQGGLGGDWDTQYF. The CDR3 bases are TGCGCCAGCAGCCAAGGGGGGCTGGGAGGGGACTGGGATACGCAGTATTTT.

The J gene is TRBJ1-4, the V gene TRBV5-1; D might be TRBD1 (6 bases). With 4 bases removed from V and 12 bases from J, the gap between germline ends came to 19 bases. The germline V gene has CDR1 SGHRS and CDR2 YFSETQ. This CDR3 is built from 14 residues. Written as DNA, the CDR3 is TGCGCCAGCAGCCTCGGGGGGGGCGGGCGAGAACTGTTTTTT. This translates into CASSLGGGGRELFF.

The rearrangement links TRBV28 to TRBJ1-5, with 10 positions matching TRBD1. CDR1 and CDR2 (germline): MDHEN, SYDVKM. V trimming: 8 bases; J trimming: 2 bases; junction bases outside the gene matches: 3. CDR3 length equals 14 residues. The CDR3 DNA is TGTGCCAGCGACAGGGGGCAAGGCAATCAGCCCCAGCATTTT. Its translation: CASDRGQGNQPQHF.

The V gene is TRBV4-2, the J gene TRBJ1-5; 10 nucleotides agree with TRBD1. Germline loops: CDR1 LGHNA, CDR2 YNFKEQ. The CDR3 loop spans 19 amino acids. V lost 1 base and J lost 0; bases outside the gene matches: 9. CDR3 protein: CASSQVEGTGEYSNQPQHF. DNA for the CDR3: TGTGCCAGCAGCCAAGTCGAGGGGACAGGGGAATATAGCAATCAGCCCCAGCATTTT.

The chain combines TRBV9 with TRBJ2-3, with D unresolved. V shed 0 bases and J shed 2 bases, with 10 bases lying between them. Germline V gene data show CDR1 as SGDLS and CDR2 as YYNGEE. The CDR3 runs 15 residues. This chain's CDR3 is CASSVAGGHTDTQYF. The CDR3 nucleotides read TGTGCCAGCAGCGTAGCTGGCGGCCACACAGATACGCAGTATTTT. The whole variable domain, filled in from reference TRBV9 and TRBJ2-3, reads DSGVTQTPKHLITATGQRVTLRCSPRSGDLSVYWYQQSLDQGLQFLIQYYNGEERAKGNILERFSAQQFPDLHSELNLSSLELGDSALYFCASSVAGGHTDTQYFGPGTRLTVL.

This chain joins TRBV28 and TRBJ1-5; D not resolved. The ends were cut back, 1 base at V and 1 base at J, with 8 bases in the middle. CDR3 length: 15 amino acids. Germline V lookup: CDR1 MDHEN, CDR2 SYDVKM. The CDR3 spells CASSLYSLSNQPQHF. The CDR3 DNA is TGTGCCAGCAGTTTATACAGCCTCAGCAATCAGCCCCAGCATTTT.

The J gene is TRBJ2-3, the V gene TRBV7-2; D call uncertain. CDR1 and CDR2 (germline): SGHTA, FQGNSA. The germline V and J ends were trimmed by 7 bases and 5 bases, with 13 bases remaining between them. The CDR3 spans 13 residues. This chain's CDR3 is CASTNPPGDTQYF. CDR3 nucleotides: TGTGCCAGCACTAATCCTCCGGGAGATACGCAGTATTTT.

The V and J genes are TRBV7-2 and TRBJ1-2, with D perhaps TRBD1 (6 bases). The germline CDR1 and CDR2 sequences are SGHTA and FQGNSA. The CDR3 sequence is 13 residues long. V dropped 5 bases and J dropped 2 bases, with 9 bases sitting between them. The CDR3, as DNA: TGTGCCAGCAGCCCCCAGGGGAACTATGGCTACACCTTC. This gives the protein CASSPQGNYGYTF.

The rearrangement links TRBV19 to TRBJ1-1, with TRBD1 matching 7 bases. The germline gives CDR1 LNHDA, CDR2 SQIVND (reference sequence). J lost 3 bases, V lost 2 bases, and 9 bases had no gene match. CDR3 length equals 16 residues. The CDR3 spells CASSISGTVSYTEAFF. As DNA, the CDR3 is TGTGCCAGTAGTATATCTGGGACAGTATCTTACACTGAAGCTTTCTTT.

The V and J genes are TRBV13 and TRBJ1-1, with TRBD1 as a possible D gene (5 bases). Trimming took off 1 base at V and 11 bases at J, with 20 bases between the two ends. Germline-derived CDR1 and CDR2 are PRHDT and FYEKMQ (reference sequence). The CDR3 spans 15 residues. The CDR3 sequence: CASSLDGAFSSIAFF. CDR3 DNA: TGTGCCAGCAGCTTAGATGGGGCATTCTCGTCCATCGCTTTCTTT. Complete variable domain (other parts from reference TRBV13 and TRBJ1-1): AAGVIQSPRHLIKEKRETATLKCYPIPRHDTVYWYQQGPGQDPQFLISFYEKMQSDKGSIPDRFSAQQFSDYHSELNMSSLELGDSALYFCASSLDGAFSSIAFFGQGTRLTVV.

The V call is TRBV10-3, the J call TRBJ2-7; D might be TRBD2 (5 bases). Trimming took off 8 bases at V and 5 bases at J, with 19 bases between the two ends. The CDR3 loop spans 14 amino acids. Germline lookup yields CDR1 ENHRY and CDR2 SYGVKD. CDR3 nucleotide sequence: TGTGCCATCTATTTGGGGTCGGGGATGAACGAGCAGTACTTC. Translation: CAIYLGSGMNEQYF.

The chain is built from TRBV9 and TRBJ2-7, with 8 nucleotides matching TRBD1. Trimming at V came to 3 bases and at J to 5 bases, leaving 7 bases not matched to a gene. The CDR3 sequence is 14 residues long. CDR1 and CDR2 from the germline V gene are SGDLS and YYNGEE. The CDR3: CASSAHGQGHEQYF. CDR3 DNA sequence: TGTGCCAGCAGCGCTCACGGACAGGGACACGAGCAGTACTTC.

This clone appeared a single time. This sequence joins TRBV18 and TRBJ1-1; the match to TRBD1 covers 9 bases. The CDR3 has 16 amino acids. The ends lost 3 bases at V and 0 bases at J; junction bases unmatched: 5. In germline, CDR1 is KGHSH, CDR2 LQKENI. The CDR3 DNA is TGTGCCAGCTCACCGGAACAGGGGGCCCTGAACACTGAAGCTTTCTTT. It codes for CASSPEQGALNTEAFF.

The chain is built from TRBV4-3 and TRBJ2-7, with 8 bases lining up with TRBD2. This CDR3 has 15 amino acids. Germline V CDR1 and CDR2: LGHNA, YSLEER. The V gene end was trimmed by 4 bases and the J gene end by 3 bases; junction bases not matched to a gene: 8. This CDR3 is CASSPALAAYYEQYF. Here the CDR3 DNA reads TGCGCCAGCAGCCCAGCACTAGCGGCCTACTACGAGCAGTACTTC.

The chain carries TRBV7-2 and TRBJ2-6, with TRBD1 matching over 10 bases. Germline loops: CDR1 SGHTA, CDR2 FQGNSA. V lost 6 bases, J lost 2 bases, and 7 bases stayed unmatched. CDR3 length equals 17 residues. This chain's CDR3 is CASRTGQGNTGANVLTF. The CDR3 DNA sequence: TGTGCCAGCAGAACGGGACAGGGGAACACTGGGGCCAACGTCCTGACTTTC.

The rearrangement links TRBV15 to TRBJ1-5; TRBD1 matches 7 bases. Germline V gene data show CDR1 as LNHNV and CDR2 as YYDKDF (reference sequence). V gave up 0 bases and J gave up 6 bases; unmatched junction bases: 2. The CDR3 consists of 14 residues. CDR3 region: CATSRDRTGQPQHF. The CDR3 DNA is TGTGCCACCAGCAGAGATAGGACAGGTCAGCCCCAGCATTTT.

The chain joins TRBV6-5 to TRBJ2-1, with 9 nucleotides matching TRBD1. V shed 7 bases and J 6 bases; nucleotides not matched to a gene: 10. There are 15 residues in the CDR3. Germline V gene data show CDR1 as MNHEY and CDR2 as SVGAGI. In nucleotides, the CDR3 is TGTGCCAGCATATCCATCACAGGGGGCGGCAATGAGCAGTTCTTC. The encoded protein is CASISITGGGNEQFF.

The chain joins TRBV5-6 to TRBJ1-6; TRBD1 agrees at 7 bases. V lost 5 bases and J lost 6; bases outside the gene matches: 5. The CDR3 runs to 14 residues. Germline loops: CDR1 SGHDT, CDR2 YYEEEE. CDR3 sequence (DNA): TGTGCCAGCAGGAACAGGGGAACTAATTCACCCCTCCACTTT. As protein: CASRNRGTNSPLHF.

The chain is built from TRBV10-3 and TRBJ1-5; a possible D gene is TRBD1 (6 bases). The CDR3 extends over 16 amino acids. Trimming took 4 bases from V and 1 from J, leaving 14 bases between them. Looked up from germline, CDR1 is ENHRY and CDR2 is SYGVKD. The CDR3 loop reads CAISAGAVLSNQPQHF. The CDR3, as DNA: TGTGCCATCAGTGCAGGGGCAGTTCTAAGCAATCAGCCCCAGCATTTT.

This clone was seen once. The chain is built from TRBV25-1 and TRBJ2-1; 11 bases match TRBD2. The CDR3 has 18 amino acids. With 0 bases clipped from V and 8 bases from J, the junction kept 12 bases outside the gene matches. Per the germline V gene, CDR1 is MGHDK and CDR2 is SYGVNS. CDR3 in amino acids: CASSEYRSTSGRSDEQFF. In nucleotides, the CDR3 is TGTGCCAGCAGTGAATATAGGTCTACTAGCGGGAGATCGGATGAGCAGTTCTTC.

This sequence joins TRBV4-1 and TRBJ1-1, with D tentatively TRBD1 (6 bases). V shed 4 bases and J shed 3 bases, with 12 bases lying between them. The CDR3 contains 14 residues. Germline lookup yields CDR1 MGHRA and CDR2 YSYEKL. Here the CDR3 DNA reads TGCGCCAGCAGCCTTCCAACAGGGCACACTGAAGCTTTCTTT. It is translated as CASSLPTGHTEAFF.

This chain connects TRBV7-9 to TRBJ2-2; D might be TRBD2 (5 bases). Trimming left V 5 bases short and J 6 bases short, with 7 bases between. The CDR3 extends over 12 amino acids. Per the germline V gene, CDR1 is SEHNR and CDR2 is FQNEAQ (reference sequence). The CDR3 bases are TGTGCCAGCAGCCCGGGGTCCGGGGAGCTGTTTTTT. Translation gives CASSPGSGELFF.